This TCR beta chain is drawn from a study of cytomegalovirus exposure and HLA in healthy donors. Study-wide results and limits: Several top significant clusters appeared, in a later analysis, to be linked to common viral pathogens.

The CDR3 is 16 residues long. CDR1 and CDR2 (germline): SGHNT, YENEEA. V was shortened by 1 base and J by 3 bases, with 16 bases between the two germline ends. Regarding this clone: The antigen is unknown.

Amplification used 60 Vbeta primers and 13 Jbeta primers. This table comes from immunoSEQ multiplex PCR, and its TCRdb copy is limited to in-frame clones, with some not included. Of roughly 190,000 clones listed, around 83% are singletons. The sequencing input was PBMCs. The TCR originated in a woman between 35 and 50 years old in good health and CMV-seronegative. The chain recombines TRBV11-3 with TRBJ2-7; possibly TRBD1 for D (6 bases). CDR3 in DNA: TGTGCCAGCAGCTTAGGTCCCCCAGGGGTTGTCTACGAGCAGTACTTC. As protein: CASSLGPPGVVYEQYF.